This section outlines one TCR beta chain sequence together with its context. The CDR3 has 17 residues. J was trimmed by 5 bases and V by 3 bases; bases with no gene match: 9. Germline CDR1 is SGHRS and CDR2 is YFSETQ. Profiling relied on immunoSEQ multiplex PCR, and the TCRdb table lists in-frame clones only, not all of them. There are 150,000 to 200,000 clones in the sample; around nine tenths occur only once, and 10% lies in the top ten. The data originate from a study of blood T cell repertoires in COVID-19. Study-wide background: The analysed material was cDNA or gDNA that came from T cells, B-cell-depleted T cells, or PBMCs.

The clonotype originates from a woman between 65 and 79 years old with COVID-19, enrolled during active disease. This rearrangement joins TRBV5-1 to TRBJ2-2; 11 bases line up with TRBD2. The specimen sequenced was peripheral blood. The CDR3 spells CASSSTGTSGNTGELFF. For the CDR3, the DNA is TGCGCCAGCAGCTCAACCGGGACTAGCGGCAATACCGGGGAGCTGTTTTTT.